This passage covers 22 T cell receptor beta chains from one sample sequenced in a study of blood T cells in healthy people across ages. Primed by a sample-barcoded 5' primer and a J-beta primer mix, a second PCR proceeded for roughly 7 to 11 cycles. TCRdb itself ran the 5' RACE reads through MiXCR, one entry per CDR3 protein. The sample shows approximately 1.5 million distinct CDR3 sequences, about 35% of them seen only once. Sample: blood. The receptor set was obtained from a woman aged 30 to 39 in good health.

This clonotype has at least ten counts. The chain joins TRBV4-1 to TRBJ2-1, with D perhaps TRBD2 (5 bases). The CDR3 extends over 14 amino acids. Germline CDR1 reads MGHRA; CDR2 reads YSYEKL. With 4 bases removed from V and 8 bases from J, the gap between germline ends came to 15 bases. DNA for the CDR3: TGCGCCAGCAGCCTCCCTGGACTGGGTGATGAGCAGTTCTTC. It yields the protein CASSLPGLGDEQFF.

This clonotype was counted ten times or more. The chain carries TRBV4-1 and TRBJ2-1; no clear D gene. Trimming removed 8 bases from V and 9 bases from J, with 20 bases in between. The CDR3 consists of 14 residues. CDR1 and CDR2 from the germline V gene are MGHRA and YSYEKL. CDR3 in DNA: TGCGCCAGCCAGCAGCCAAGTAGAGGTGCTGAGCAGTTCTTC. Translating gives CASQQPSRGAEQFF.

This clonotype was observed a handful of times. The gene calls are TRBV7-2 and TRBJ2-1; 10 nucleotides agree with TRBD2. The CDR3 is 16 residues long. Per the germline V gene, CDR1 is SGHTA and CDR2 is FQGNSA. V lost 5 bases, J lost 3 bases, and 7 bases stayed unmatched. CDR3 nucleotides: TGTGCCAGCAGCCCCAATCTAGCGGGAGTCTACAATGAGCAGTTCTTC. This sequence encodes CASSPNLAGVYNEQFF. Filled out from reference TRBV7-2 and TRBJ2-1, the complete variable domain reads GAGVSQSPSNKVTEKGKDVELRCDPISGHTALYWYRQSLGQGLEFLIYFQGNSAPDKSGLPSDRFSAERTGGSVSTLTIQRTQQEDSAVYLCASSPNLAGVYNEQFFGPGTRLTVL.

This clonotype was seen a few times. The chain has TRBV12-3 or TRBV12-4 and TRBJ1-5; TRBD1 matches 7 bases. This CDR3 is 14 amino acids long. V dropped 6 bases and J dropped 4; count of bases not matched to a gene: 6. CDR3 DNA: TGTGCCAGCAGACAAGGGACAGTAAATCAGCCCCAGCATTTT. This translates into CASRQGTVNQPQHF.

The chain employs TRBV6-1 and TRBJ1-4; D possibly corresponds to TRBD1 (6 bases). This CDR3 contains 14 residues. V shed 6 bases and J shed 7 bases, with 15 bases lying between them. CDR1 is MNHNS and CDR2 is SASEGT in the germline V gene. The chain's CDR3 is CASSARGASEKLFF. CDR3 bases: TGTGCCAGCAGCGCACGGGGGGCCAGTGAAAAACTGTTTTTT.

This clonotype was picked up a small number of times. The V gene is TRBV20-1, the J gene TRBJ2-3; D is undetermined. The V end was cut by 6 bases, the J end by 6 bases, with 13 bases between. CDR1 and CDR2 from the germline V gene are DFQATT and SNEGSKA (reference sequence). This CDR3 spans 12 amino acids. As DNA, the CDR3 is TGCAGTGCCCCTTTCAGGACGGATACGCAGTATTTT. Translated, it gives CSAPFRTDTQYF.

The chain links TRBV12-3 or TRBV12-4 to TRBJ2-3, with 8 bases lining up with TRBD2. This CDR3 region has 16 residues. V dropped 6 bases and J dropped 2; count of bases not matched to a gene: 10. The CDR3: CASSPMPSGYTDTQYF. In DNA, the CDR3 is TGTGCCAGCAGCCCAATGCCTAGCGGGTACACAGATACGCAGTATTTT.

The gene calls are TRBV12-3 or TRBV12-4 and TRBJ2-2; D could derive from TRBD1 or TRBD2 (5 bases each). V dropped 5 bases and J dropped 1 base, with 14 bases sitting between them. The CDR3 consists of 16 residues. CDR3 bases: TGTGCCAGCAGTCTCCTCGGGGCAGGGAACACCGGGGAGCTGTTTTTT. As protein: CASSLLGAGNTGELFF.

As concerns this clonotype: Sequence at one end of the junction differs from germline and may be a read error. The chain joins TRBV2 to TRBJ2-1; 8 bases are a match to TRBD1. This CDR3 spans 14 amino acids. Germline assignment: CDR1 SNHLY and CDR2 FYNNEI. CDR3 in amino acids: CASSPGTGTMSSSF. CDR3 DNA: TGTGCCAGCAGTCCCGGGACAGGTACAATGAGCAGTTCTTTC.

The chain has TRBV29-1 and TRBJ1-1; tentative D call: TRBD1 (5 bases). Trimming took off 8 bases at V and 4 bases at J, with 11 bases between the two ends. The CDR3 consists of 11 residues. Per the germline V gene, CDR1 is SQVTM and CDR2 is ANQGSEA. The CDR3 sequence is CSSGGGTEAFF. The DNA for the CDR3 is TGCAGCTCGGGGGGGGGCACTGAAGCTTTCTTT.

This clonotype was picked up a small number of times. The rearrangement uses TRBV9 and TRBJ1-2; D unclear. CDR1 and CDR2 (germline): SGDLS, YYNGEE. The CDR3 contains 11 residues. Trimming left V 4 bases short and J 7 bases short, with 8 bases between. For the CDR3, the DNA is TGTGCCAGCAGCTCCCTGGTTGGCTACACCTTC. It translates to CASSSLVGYTF. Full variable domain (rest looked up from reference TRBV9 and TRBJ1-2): DSGVTQTPKHLITATGQRVTLRCSPRSGDLSVYWYQQSLDQGLQFLIQYYNGEERAKGNILERFSAQQFPDLHSELNLSSLELGDSALYFCASSSLVGYTFGSGTRLTVV.

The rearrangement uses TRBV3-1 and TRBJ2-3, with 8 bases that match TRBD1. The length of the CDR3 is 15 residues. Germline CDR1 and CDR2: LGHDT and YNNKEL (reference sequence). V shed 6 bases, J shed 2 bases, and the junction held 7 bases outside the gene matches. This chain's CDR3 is CASRATGANTDTQYF. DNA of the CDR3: TGTGCCAGCAGAGCGACAGGGGCGAACACAGATACGCAGTATTTT.

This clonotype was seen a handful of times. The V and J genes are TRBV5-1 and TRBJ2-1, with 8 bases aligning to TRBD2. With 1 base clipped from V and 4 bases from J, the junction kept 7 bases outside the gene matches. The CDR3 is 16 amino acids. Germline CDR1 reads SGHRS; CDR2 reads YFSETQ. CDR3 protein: CASSLITSGGYNEQFF. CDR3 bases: TGCGCCAGCAGCTTGATAACGAGCGGGGGTTACAATGAGCAGTTCTTC.

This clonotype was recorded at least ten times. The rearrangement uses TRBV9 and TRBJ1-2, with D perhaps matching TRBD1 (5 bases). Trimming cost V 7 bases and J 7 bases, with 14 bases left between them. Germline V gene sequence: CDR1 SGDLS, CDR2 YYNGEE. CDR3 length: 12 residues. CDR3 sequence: CASGVGALGYTF. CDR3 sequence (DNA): TGTGCCAGCGGTGTAGGGGCACTTGGCTACACCTTC.

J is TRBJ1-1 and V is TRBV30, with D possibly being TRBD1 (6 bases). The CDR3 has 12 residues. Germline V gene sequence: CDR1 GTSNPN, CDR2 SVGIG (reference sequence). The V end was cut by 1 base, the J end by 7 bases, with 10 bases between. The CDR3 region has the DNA TGTGCCTGGAGTGGGGGGCCGGATGAAGCTTTCTTT. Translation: CAWSGGPDEAFF.

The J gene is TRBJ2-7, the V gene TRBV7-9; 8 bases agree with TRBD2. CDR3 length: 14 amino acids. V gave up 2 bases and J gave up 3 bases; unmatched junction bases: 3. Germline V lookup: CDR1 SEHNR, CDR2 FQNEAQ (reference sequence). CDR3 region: CASSLIREGYEQYF. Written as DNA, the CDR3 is TGTGCCAGCAGCTTAATCCGGGAGGGCTACGAGCAGTACTTC.

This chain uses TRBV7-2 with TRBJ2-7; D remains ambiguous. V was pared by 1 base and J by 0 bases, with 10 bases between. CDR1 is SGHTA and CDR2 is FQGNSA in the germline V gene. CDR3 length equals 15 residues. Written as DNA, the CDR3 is TGTGCCAGCAGCTTAGGGCAGATTAGCTCCTACGAGCAGTACTTC. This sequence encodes CASSLGQISSYEQYF.

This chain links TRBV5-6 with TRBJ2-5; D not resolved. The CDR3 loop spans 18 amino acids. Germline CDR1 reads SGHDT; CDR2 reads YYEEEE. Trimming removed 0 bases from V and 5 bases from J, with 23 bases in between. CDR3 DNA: TGTGCCAGCAGCTTGGGTAGAAGGAAGTCTGCGGTCGGGGAGACCCAGTACTTC. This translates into CASSLGRRKSAVGETQYF.

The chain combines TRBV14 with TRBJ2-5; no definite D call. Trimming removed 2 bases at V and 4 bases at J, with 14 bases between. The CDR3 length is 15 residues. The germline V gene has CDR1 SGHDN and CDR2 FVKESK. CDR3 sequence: CASSQRGGRTETQYF. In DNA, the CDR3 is TGTGCCAGCAGCCAACGAGGCGGCAGGACAGAGACCCAGTACTTC.

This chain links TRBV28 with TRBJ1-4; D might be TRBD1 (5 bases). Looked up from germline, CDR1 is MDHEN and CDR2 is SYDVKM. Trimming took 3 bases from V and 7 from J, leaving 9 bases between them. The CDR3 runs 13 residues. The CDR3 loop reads CASSFRGAEKLFF. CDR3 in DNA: TGTGCCAGCAGTTTTCGCGGGGCTGAAAAACTGTTTTTT.

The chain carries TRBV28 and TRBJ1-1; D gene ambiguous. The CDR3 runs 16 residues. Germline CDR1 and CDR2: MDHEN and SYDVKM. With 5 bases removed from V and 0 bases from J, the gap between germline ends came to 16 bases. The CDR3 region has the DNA TGTGCCAGCAGTACCCAGGCGGTATGGGTGAACACTGAAGCTTTCTTT. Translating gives CASSTQAVWVNTEAFF.

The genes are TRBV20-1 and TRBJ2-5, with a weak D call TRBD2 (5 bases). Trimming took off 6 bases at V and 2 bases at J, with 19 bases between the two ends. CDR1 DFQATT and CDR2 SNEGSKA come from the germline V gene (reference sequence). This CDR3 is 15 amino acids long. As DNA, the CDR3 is TGCAGTGCGCCCTTTGGAGGTCGGTTTCAAGAGACCCAGTACTTC. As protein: CSAPFGGRFQETQYF.